These 3 T cell receptor beta chains share one sample of origin, sequenced in a study of control samples from healthy donors and cancer patients. Profiling relied on immunoSEQ multiplex PCR, and the TCRdb table lists in-frame clones only, not all of them. The table has about 120,000 clones, approximately 90% seen once. The sequencing sample was made of blood. The receptors come from a woman under 30 in good health.

The chain has TRBV28 and TRBJ1-2; 7 bases fit TRBD1. Germline lookup yields CDR1 MDHEN and CDR2 SYDVKM. CDR3 length: 15 residues. J was trimmed by 4 bases and V by 4 bases; bases with no gene match: 9. The CDR3 is CASSSHEGASYGYTF. The CDR3 bases are TGTGCCAGCAGTTCCCACGAGGGGGCGAGCTATGGCTACACCTTC.

In this sample, this clone turned up once. The chain's CDR3 is CASSLYGGGYEQYF. The CDR3 nucleotides are TGCGCCAGCAGCTTGTACGGGGGAGGCTACGAGCAGTACTTC. The gene calls are TRBV5-1 and TRBJ2-7, with D possibly being TRBD2 (6 bases). Germline loops: CDR1 SGHRS, CDR2 YFSETQ. The CDR3 runs 14 residues. V was cut by 1 base and J by 3 bases, with 11 bases left in between.

The chain is built from TRBV12-5 and TRBJ2-1, with 7 bases that match TRBD1. V lost 8 bases, J lost 4 bases, and 8 bases stayed unmatched. There are 14 residues in the CDR3. Germline assignment: CDR1 LGHNT and CDR2 FRNRAP. The CDR3 loop reads CASRRDSVYNEQFF. For the CDR3, the DNA is TGTGCTAGTAGACGGGACAGCGTTTACAATGAGCAGTTCTTC. The entire variable domain, with the rest obtained from reference TRBV12-5 and TRBJ2-1, is as follows: DARVTQTPRHKVTEMGQEVTMRCQPILGHNTVFWYRQTMMQGLELLAYFRNRAPLDDSGMPKDRFSAEMPDATLATLKIQPSEPRDSAVYFCASRRDSVYNEQFFGPGTRLTVL.